This T cell receptor beta chain was sequenced for a study of blood T cell repertoires in COVID-19 (dated by TCRdb to the early 2020s). Study-wide context: Samples from collaborators originated in the United States, Italy and Spain and spanned both the acute and convalescent phases of COVID-19. The prospective study material was composed of cDNA or gDNA derived from T cells, B-cell-depleted T cells, or PBMCs. Where HLA class I and class II types were available, the types were taken from metadata supplied by the sample provider, not from assay-based typing. Nearly every sample came with metadata listing a de-identified subject ID, COVID-19 status, age in years and sex. The samples were drawn from the first 160 participants of the ongoing ImmuneRACE study and from 1,254 subjects provided by 6 global collaborators. The dataset comprised deeply sampled blood TCRbeta repertoires from subjects exposed to, actively infected with, or recovered from COVID-19. A freely available public database, intended as a resource for researchers studying the immune response to SARS-CoV-2, is where the repertoires were released. What the research found in general, with its limitations: How much clinical and demographic metadata was included differed by source and by participant, and the metadata was provided uncurated.

The immunoSEQ Assay, a bias-controlled multiplex PCR, was used to amplify TCRbeta CDR3 regions from genomic DNA. In the original analysis: Within the assay, amplification of reference gene primers was used to estimate how many nucleated cells each sample contained. Sequence reads were collapsed and filtered to measure the absolute abundance of every unique TCRbeta CDR3 rearrangement. Productive Simpson clonality was computed per sample as the square root of Simpson's diversity index over productive rearrangements. Sourced from immuneACCESS, this table was stored by TCRdb with only in-frame sequences that have V and J called. A share of the clones is absent; for the studies checked, an unresolved V gene accounts for under half, and the remainder has no known explanation. V and J calls and clone size are as listed in that table; D and trimming were resolved from the DNA. This sample lists over 450,000 clones; about 91% were detected once. The ten largest clones take up around 0.92% of the sample.

In Seattle, one collaborating source enrolled patients while the infection was active and tracked those patients longitudinally over the course of disease. Collaborating institutions collected whole blood in K2EDTA tubes following their own protocols. For TCRbeta analysis, collaborator samples were shipped as frozen whole blood, as isolated PBMCs, or as DNA extracted from either sample type. As concerns this clone: It has no known antigen specificity. No much larger clone is present one base from it, and per-base qualities are unavailable.

The germline V gene sets CDR1 to SGHDT and CDR2 to YYEEEE. The CDR3 goes from the cysteine to the phenylalanine over 16 residues. Only the CDR3 DNA is retained, 48 bases long and in frame from the first base. V ends up 2 bases short and J 6 bases short, with an unmatched junction base count of 12. The sequenced material came from peripheral blood. The sequence came from a young man with COVID-19, enrolled during active disease. The rearrangement joined TRBV5-6 to TRBJ2-3; 7 junctional bases match TRBD2. The DNA is TGTGCCAGCAGCTTACTTCGGAGCGGGGCCGGGGATACGCAGTATTTT. This encodes CASSLLRSGAGDTQYF.